Listed below are T cell receptor beta chains from one sample, sequenced in a study of blood T cell repertoires in COVID-19. This table comes from immunoSEQ multiplex PCR, and its TCRdb copy is limited to in-frame clones, with some not included. The profile shows tens of thousands of clones, 75% to 90% of them singletons. Material: peripheral blood. These receptors all stem from a human donor with active COVID-19. The donor label of this sample is uncertain. Each CDR3 is given with its conserved first and last residue. A D gene is named only where the DNA matches it firmly. A clone size is listed for some rows: how often the clone was seen (once, few, many), or a class if it is expanded.

CDR3 DNA	CDR3 protein	J gene	V gene	clone size	D gene	CDR3 length
TGTGCCAGCAGTCCCCGGGACAGGGCTGATTCACCCCTCCACTTT	CASSPRDRADSPLHF	TRBJ1-6	TRBV27	.	TRBD1	15
TGCGCCAGCAGCCAAGAAGTAGGAGGGAGCGGGGCAACCGGGGAGCTGTTTTTT	CASSQEVGGSGATGELFF	TRBJ2-2	TRBV4-1	.	TRBD2	18
TGTGCCAGCAGGGGACTAGCGGAACCCACCGGGGAGCTGTTTTTT	CASRGLAEPTGELFF	TRBJ2-2	TRBV2	.	TRBD2	15
TGTGCCAGCAGGGGAGGACAGGGCTCCTACAATGAGCAGTTCTTC	CASRGGQGSYNEQFF	TRBJ2-1	TRBV5-5	.	TRBD1	15
TGTGCCAGCAGTTACGGGGCGGGGACCACTGAAGCTTTCTTT	CASSYGAGTTEAFF	TRBJ1-1	TRBV6-5	.	.	14
TGTGCCAGCAGTCTAGCGGGGGGGCCCTACGAGCAGTACTTC	CASSLAGGPYEQYF	TRBJ2-7	TRBV27	.	TRBD2	14
TGTGCCAGCAGCCTACCGACAGGGGAGAGGCGTGGCTACACCTTC	CASSLPTGERRGYTF	TRBJ1-2	TRBV5-4	.	TRBD1	15
TGCGCCAGCAGCCAACCTAGTGAGGTTGAGCAGTTCTTC	CASSQPSEVEQFF	TRBJ2-1	TRBV4-1	.	.	13
TGTGCCACCAGTGATGGGACAGCCGGCGAGCAGTACTTC	CATSDGTAGEQYF	TRBJ2-7	TRBV24-1	.	TRBD1	13
TGCGCCAGCAGCCCTTTAACGCTAGCGGGAGTTAATACGCAGTATTTT	CASSPLTLAGVNTQYF	TRBJ2-3	TRBV4-1	.	TRBD2	16
TGTGCCAGCAGATCCATAGGAGATGGAAACACCATATATTTT	CASRSIGDGNTIYF	TRBJ1-3	TRBV6-5	.	.	14
TGTGCCAGCAGTGAAGCGGGTCAGGGAAATTACAATGAGCAGTTCTTC	CASSEAGQGNYNEQFF	TRBJ2-1	TRBV6-1	.	.	16
TGTGCCAGCAGTGACCTCCCAGGGACTAGCGGGATCAGGGATACGCAGTATTTT	CASSDLPGTSGIRDTQYF	TRBJ2-3	TRBV2	.	TRBD2	18
TGTGCCAGCAGCTTGGGTCGGGAAAATCAGCCCCAGCATTTT	CASSLGRENQPQHF	TRBJ1-5	TRBV5-8	once	.	14
TGTGCCAGCAGCTTGGGCGGGGGGGCCTTCGAGCAGTACTTC	CASSLGGGAFEQYF	TRBJ2-7	TRBV5-6	.	TRBD2	14
TGTGCCAGCAGCTTGGGGGTAACAGAGACCGGGGAGCTGTTTTTT	CASSLGVTETGELFF	TRBJ2-2	TRBV5-8	.	.	15
TGTGCCAGCAGTTATATGGACAGGGACCTCTATGGCTACACCTTC	CASSYMDRDLYGYTF	TRBJ1-2	TRBV6-5	.	TRBD1	15
TGCGCCAGCAGCTCGGACAGGGGGAGAAATTCACCCCTCCACTTT	CASSSDRGRNSPLHF	TRBJ1-6	TRBV5-1	few	TRBD1	15
TGTGCCAGCAGCTACACAGTTTATAATTCACCCCTCCACTTT	CASSYTVYNSPLHF	TRBJ1-6	TRBV11-2	.	.	14
TGTGCCAGCAGCGCTTTGGGGGGACTAGCGGGAGGTGGGGAGACCCAGTACTTC	CASSALGGLAGGGETQYF	TRBJ2-5	TRBV9	.	TRBD2	18
TGCAGCGTTGGGGGCCAGCCATTATCGGGGGTCGATGAGCAGTTCTTC	CSVGGQPLSGVDEQFF	TRBJ2-1	TRBV29-1	.	.	16
TGTGCCATCAGCTACAATAAACAGGGGGCTGGCGAGCAGTACTTC	CAISYNKQGAGEQYF	TRBJ2-7	TRBV10-3	.	TRBD1	15
TGTGCCAGCAGTGAAGCGGAGATCGGGAGTGAAAAACTGTTTTTT	CASSEAEIGSEKLFF	TRBJ1-4	TRBV6-1	once	.	15
TGTGCCAGTAGTATCGGACTGGGAAACACCATATATTTT	CASSIGLGNTIYF	TRBJ1-3	TRBV19	few	.	13
TGTGCCAGCAGCCCACTTGGACAAAGCACAGATACGCAGTATTTT	CASSPLGQSTDTQYF	TRBJ2-3	TRBV7-3	.	.	15
TGTGCCTGGACCTGGGACACCCTCTCCTACGAGCAGTACTTC	CAWTWDTLSYEQYF	TRBJ2-7	TRBV30	.	.	14
TGCGCCAGCACCACCCGAAGGGCAGGACTCACAGATACGCAGTATTTT	CASTTRRAGLTDTQYF	TRBJ2-3	TRBV10-2	.	.	16
TGCGCCAGCAGCCAAGAAAGGGGACAGATGTACACAGATACGCAGTATTTT	CASSQERGQMYTDTQYF	TRBJ2-3	TRBV4-3	.	TRBD1	17
TGTGCCATCAGTGAGGGGGGACTCTCCTCAGATACGCAGTATTTT	CAISEGGLSSDTQYF	TRBJ2-3	TRBV10-3	.	.	15
TGTGCCAGCACCAGCGGGGGGCCTTCCTACGAGCAGTACTTC	CASTSGGPSYEQYF	TRBJ2-7	TRBV6-5	.	TRBD2	14
TGTGCCAGCAGGACAGGGGGACCCCTCCACTTT	CASRTGGPLHF	TRBJ1-6	TRBV6-5	.	TRBD1	11
TGCGCCAGCAGCCAAGATGAGGGAATTATGAACACTGAAGCTTTCTTT	CASSQDEGIMNTEAFF	TRBJ1-1	TRBV4-3	.	.	16